Listed here is a single T cell receptor beta chain. This specimen belongs to a study of blood T cell repertoires in COVID-19. This table comes from immunoSEQ multiplex PCR, and its TCRdb copy is limited to in-frame clones, with some not included. The sample shows about 200,000 clones, roughly 82% of them seen only once. The CDR3 contains 16 residues. The J segment lost 2 bases and the V segment lost 3 bases, leaving 7 bases of the junction unmatched. Germline assignment: CDR1 SGHAT and CDR2 FQNNGV. The J gene is TRBJ2-7, the V gene TRBV11-2, with 10 bases identical to TRBD2. The TCR was taken from a man aged 35 to 55 with acute COVID-19. Material for sequencing was PBMCs or T cells enriched from blood (not recorded which). CDR3 residues: CASSLVAGGLPYEQYF. The CDR3 region has the DNA TGTGCCAGCAGCTTGGTAGCGGGAGGTCTCCCCTACGAGCAGTACTTC.